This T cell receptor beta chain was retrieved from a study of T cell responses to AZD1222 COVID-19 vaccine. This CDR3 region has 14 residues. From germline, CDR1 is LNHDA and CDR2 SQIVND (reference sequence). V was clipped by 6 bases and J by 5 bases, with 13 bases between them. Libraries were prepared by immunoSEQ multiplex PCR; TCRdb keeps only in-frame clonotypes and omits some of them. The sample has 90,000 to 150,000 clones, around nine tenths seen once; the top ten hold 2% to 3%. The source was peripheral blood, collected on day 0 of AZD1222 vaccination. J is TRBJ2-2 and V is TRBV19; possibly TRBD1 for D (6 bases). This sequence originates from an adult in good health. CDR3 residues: CASRTGPETGELFF. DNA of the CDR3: TGTGCCAGTAGAACAGGGCCCGAGACCGGGGAGCTGTTTTTT. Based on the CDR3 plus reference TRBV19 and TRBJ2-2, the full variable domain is DGGITQSPKYLFRKEGQNVTLSCEQNLNHDAMYWYRQDPGQGLRLIYYSQIVNDFQKGDIAEGYSVSREKKESFPLTVTSAQKNPTAFYLCASRTGPETGELFFGEGSRLTVL.